The 21 T cell receptor beta chains listed next were all sequenced from one sample in a study of T cell changes during pregnancy in multiple sclerosis. Measured with immunoSEQ multiplex PCR; TCRdb has only the in-frame clones, and not every one. The table has tens of thousands of clones, over 80% seen once. The sequencing here drew on CD4+ T cells from peripheral blood mononuclear cells, taken in the second trimester of pregnancy. The origin of the receptors is a female donor with multiple sclerosis, enrolled in a pregnancy study.

V and J are TRBV19 and TRBJ2-1; a possible D gene is TRBD1 (6 bases). There are 13 residues in the CDR3. The ends were cut back, 2 bases at V and 7 bases at J, with 9 bases in the middle. Germline assignment: CDR1 LNHDA and CDR2 SQIVND (reference sequence). The CDR3 protein is CASSIRTENEQFF. The CDR3 bases are TGTGCCAGTAGTATAAGGACAGAAAATGAGCAGTTCTTC.

The chain carries TRBV5-4 and TRBJ1-1; TRBD1 matches 9 bases. V dropped 1 base and J dropped 5; count of bases not matched to a gene: 9. CDR1 and CDR2 (germline): SGHNT, YYREEE (reference sequence). CDR3 length: 16 amino acids. CDR3 protein: CASSLLGTGQKTEAFF. CDR3 nucleotides: TGTGCCAGCAGCTTGTTAGGGACAGGGCAGAAAACTGAAGCTTTCTTT.

The gene calls are TRBV12-5 and TRBJ2-7, with D unclear. With 4 bases removed from V and 2 bases from J, the gap between germline ends came to 9 bases. The CDR3 runs 13 residues. CDR1 and CDR2 from the germline V gene are LGHNT and FRNRAP. For the CDR3, the DNA is TGTGCTAGTGGTTCTCATTCTACCTACGAGCAGTACTTC. As protein: CASGSHSTYEQYF.

J is TRBJ1-2 and V is TRBV15, with D possibly matching TRBD1 (5 bases). Per germline, CDR1 LNHNV and CDR2 YYDKDF (reference sequence). The CDR3 spans 15 residues. The germline V and J ends were trimmed by 0 bases and 6 bases, with 14 bases remaining between them. Written as DNA, the CDR3 is TGTGCCACCAGCAGAGATCTCGGGACTGCGAATGGCTACACCTTC. It is translated as CATSRDLGTANGYTF.

The chain is built from TRBV5-4 and TRBJ2-7; 7 bases are shared with TRBD2. CDR3 size: 14 residues. The J segment lost 5 bases and the V segment lost 0 bases, leaving 5 bases of the junction unmatched. The germline gives CDR1 SGHNT, CDR2 YYREEE (reference sequence). CDR3 in amino acids: CASSLGLAFDEQYF. CDR3 DNA: TGTGCCAGCAGCTTGGGACTAGCCTTCGACGAGCAGTACTTC.

V gene TRBV5-3 combines with J gene TRBJ2-7, with D perhaps TRBD2 (5 bases). TRBV5-3 is an ORF for which the function is uncertain. The CDR3 loop spans 16 amino acids. Trimming cost V 3 bases and J 1 base, with 17 bases left between them. The CDR3 nucleotides read TGTGCCAGAAGCTGGGAGTGTTCAGCTAGATCCTACGAGCAGTACTTC. It translates to CARSWECSARSYEQYF.

V is TRBV6-5 and J is TRBJ2-7; no definite D call. Germline lookup yields CDR1 MNHEY and CDR2 SVGAGI. There are 14 residues in the CDR3. Trimming left V 0 bases short and J 2 bases short, with 8 bases between. CDR3 nucleotide sequence: TGTGCCAGCAGTTACTCGATGAACACCTACGAGCAGTACTTC. Amino acids: CASSYSMNTYEQYF.

This sequence joins TRBV2 and TRBJ2-3, with D maybe TRBD2 (6 bases). Trimming took 5 bases from V and 7 from J, leaving 16 bases between them. Germline CDR1 SNHLY, CDR2 FYNNEI. The CDR3 has 14 residues. CDR3 DNA: TGTGCCAGCAGTACTACTAGGAGGGTACATACGCAGTATTTT. Its translation: CASSTTRRVHTQYF. Full variable domain (missing parts from reference TRBV2 and TRBJ2-3): EPEVTQTPSHQVTQMGQEVILRCVPISNHLYFYWYRQILGQKVEFLVSFYNNEISEKSEIFDDQFSVERPDGSNFTLKIRSTKLEDSAMYFCASSTTRRVHTQYFGPGTRLTVL.

CDR3 residues: CASSPEGQKGNEQFF. The DNA of the CDR3 is TGCGCCAGCAGCCCGGAGGGACAGAAGGGCAATGAGCAGTTCTTC. V gene TRBV5-1 combines with J gene TRBJ2-1; D may be TRBD1 (7 bases). This CDR3 has 15 amino acids. V was pared by 4 bases and J by 6 bases, with 17 bases between. In germline, CDR1 is SGHRS, CDR2 YFSETQ.

The rearrangement uses TRBV9 and TRBJ1-2; 7 bases match TRBD1. Germline CDR1 SGDLS, CDR2 YYNGEE. With 3 bases clipped from V and 4 bases from J, the junction kept 6 bases outside the gene matches. The CDR3 runs 14 residues. Here the CDR3 reads CASSEGQSVYGYTF. The CDR3 DNA follows: TGTGCCAGCAGCGAGGGACAGTCCGTCTATGGCTACACCTTC.

The chain's CDR3 is CASSGGTGGLSGNTIYF. CDR3 nucleotides: TGTGCCAGCAGCGGCGGGACAGGGGGCCTCTCTGGAAACACCATATATTTT. The chain joins TRBV9 to TRBJ1-3, with 12 positions matching TRBD1. In germline, CDR1 is SGDLS, CDR2 YYNGEE. V shed 3 bases and J 0 bases; nucleotides not matched to a gene: 4. The CDR3 length is 17 residues.

As DNA, the CDR3 is TGTGCCAGCAGCTTAGTAGGGAGTGAGCAGTTCTTC. It specifies CASSLVGSEQFF. This rearrangement joins TRBV11-3 to TRBJ2-1; TRBD2 is a possible D gene (5 bases). The CDR3 runs to 12 residues. V dropped 1 base and J dropped 9 bases, with 7 bases sitting between them. Germline assignment: CDR1 SGHNT and CDR2 YENEEA.

CDR3 bases: TGTGCCAGCAGCGTAGCCCCGGGACAGGGCGTGCGGAATTCACCCCTCCACTTT. This encodes CASSVAPGQGVRNSPLHF. This chain links TRBV9 with TRBJ1-6; TRBD1 aligns across 9 bases. Trimming took 0 bases from V and 7 from J; bases not matched to a gene: 11. The germline CDR1 and CDR2 sequences are SGDLS and YYNGEE. The length of the CDR3 is 18 residues.

The CDR3 bases are TGTGCCAGCAGCCCCTGGGACACGAACACTGAAGCTTTCTTT. It translates to CASSPWDTNTEAFF. The chain carries TRBV7-9 and TRBJ1-1, with a possible D match to TRBD1 (6 bases). CDR1 and CDR2 (germline): SEHNR, FQNEAQ (reference sequence). The CDR3 covers 14 residues. V shed 5 bases and J shed 1 base, with 11 bases lying between them.

This clone was counted a few times. V usage is TRBV15 and J usage is TRBJ1-4, with a possible D match to TRBD1 (5 bases). V was pared by 4 bases and J by 7 bases, with 13 bases between. CDR1 is LNHNV and CDR2 is YYDKDF in the germline V gene (reference sequence). There are 14 residues in the CDR3. CDR3 residues: CATSKAGGGEKLFF. The CDR3 DNA reads as TGTGCCACCAGCAAGGCCGGGGGAGGTGAAAAACTGTTTTTT.

The chain carries TRBV4-1 and TRBJ2-1; 10 bases are shared with TRBD2. Germline CDR1 reads MGHRA; CDR2 reads YSYEKL. After removal of 1 base from V and 11 bases from J, the junction contained 5 bases not matched to a gene. The CDR3 is 14 amino acids. This CDR3 is CASSQGLAGEKQFF. DNA of the CDR3: TGCGCCAGCAGCCAAGGGCTAGCGGGAGAGAAGCAGTTCTTC.

The genes are TRBV11-2 and TRBJ2-1, with 12 bases that match TRBD2. J gave up 4 bases and V 1 base, and 8 bases lay outside the gene matches. This CDR3 is built from 18 residues. Germline CDR1 is SGHAT and CDR2 is FQNNGV. CDR3 protein: CASSLVSTSGSPYNEQFF. The DNA of the CDR3 is TGTGCCAGCAGCTTAGTATCGACTAGCGGGAGCCCATACAATGAGCAGTTCTTC.

V gene TRBV9 combines with J gene TRBJ1-6; 7 bases align to TRBD1. The junction had 4 bases not matched to a gene; V was cut back by 0 bases and J by 13 bases. Germline V gene sequence: CDR1 SGDLS, CDR2 YYNGEE. The CDR3 totals 13 residues. In DNA form, the CDR3 reads TGTGCCAGCAGCGTAGAGGGGGCACGTCCCCTCCACTTT. It encodes CASSVEGARPLHF.

This clone was picked up one time. The chain uses TRBV5-6 and TRBJ1-5, with D possibly TRBD1 on 5 matching bases. The CDR3 has 14 residues. V lost 0 bases to trimming and J lost 7 bases, with 11 bases between them. Germline-derived CDR1 and CDR2 are SGHDT and YYEEEE. The DNA of the CDR3 is TGTGCCAGCAGCTTGGCAGGGCTAGAGCAGCCCCAGCATTTT. Its protein product is CASSLAGLEQPQHF.

This clone was counted once. Other DNA sequences of this sample code for an identical CDR3. The CDR3 bases are TGTGCCAGCAGTTTGACTAGCTCCTACGAGCAGTACTTC. The encoded protein is CASSLTSSYEQYF. The J gene is TRBJ2-7, the V gene TRBV28; D might be TRBD2 (6 bases). V gave up 3 bases and J gave up 0 bases, with 6 bases separating them. Germline V gives CDR1 MDHEN, CDR2 SYDVKM. The CDR3 is 13 residues long.

V is TRBV6-5 and J is TRBJ2-7; 8 bases are shared with TRBD1. Germline-derived CDR1 and CDR2 are MNHEY and SVGAGI. This CDR3 has 15 residues. Unmatched junction bases numbered 10, after V lost 2 bases and J lost 7 bases. CDR3 coding DNA: TGTGCCAGCAGTTACAGGGGACAGGCGACCAAGGAGCAGTACTTC. Protein sequence: CASSYRGQATKEQYF.